The sequence of this T cell receptor beta chain was determined in a study of beta chain features in type 1 diabetes. The CDR3 is 12 residues long. The investigators reverse transcribed all of the isolated RNA, so they sequenced expressed TCRB transcripts. The data were produced by immunoSEQ multiplex PCR, yet TCRdb's version contains in-frame clones alone and is incomplete. The repertoire holds under 450,000 clones, with approximately 13% as singletons. This receptor was identified in a man aged 25-45 years in good health. This rearrangement joins TRBV21-1 to TRBJ2-1; the table's D gene call, TRBD2, was not cross checked with the DNA. TRBV21-1 is noted as a pseudogene. The sample consisted of naive CD4+ T cells from blood. The CDR3 sequence is CASSKEGGREFF. The CDR3, as DNA: TGTGCCAGCAGCAAAGAGGGCGGGAGAGAGTTCTTC.